This is a list of T cell receptor beta chains from one sample in a study of T cells in Graves' hyperthyroidism and ophthalmopathy. TCRdb independently ran MiXCR on the multiplex PCR reads; one entry per CDR3 protein. The table lists more than 500,000 distinct CDR3 sequences, about 16% of them singletons. Input material: blood. These receptors originate from a woman aged 25 to 39 with Graves' ophthalmopathy. CDR3s include the opening cysteine and the closing phenylalanine or tryptophan. The order of the fields is D gene, J gene, clone size, V gene, CDR3 DNA, CDR3 protein. A D gene is named only where the DNA matches it firmly. Rows give clone size only sometimes, using once, few, many, or a class for an expanded clone.

NA	TRBJ2-3	few	TRBV29-1	TGCAGCGGGGTGGAGGGGGGTGGTTTCTACACAGATACGCAGTATTTT	CSGVEGGGFYTDTQYF
TRBD1	TRBJ1-1	many	TRBV7-8	TGTGCCAGCAAACCCCCGGCAGGGGGCATGAACACTGAAGCTTTCTTT	CASKPPAGGMNTEAFF
NA	TRBJ2-5	many	TRBV5-1	TGCGCCAGCAGCTGGGAGTCGACGGGAGAGACCCAGTACTTC	CASSWESTGETQYF
NA	TRBJ2-3	NA	TRBV19	TGTGCCAGTAGCCCAGGGGACGCTAGCACAGATACGCAGTATTTT	CASSPGDASTDTQYF
NA	TRBJ2-7	few	TRBV15	TGTGCCACCAGCAGAGGAGGGGGAGGAAGGGACGCCTACGAGCAGTACTTC	CATSRGGGGRDAYEQYF
TRBD2	TRBJ2-7	many	TRBV7-2	TGTGCCAGCAGCTTAGCCCCTAGCGGGAGGGGTGAGCAGTACTTC	CASSLAPSGRGEQYF
TRBD2	TRBJ2-1	NA	TRBV9	TGTGCCAGCAGCGACAGCGGGAGACCCTACAATGAGCAGTTCTTC	CASSDSGRPYNEQFF
NA	TRBJ2-2	few	TRBV20-1	TGCAGTGCTAGAGGCCCCGGGACTTCTAGGGGGGAGCTGTTTTTT	CSARGPGTSRGELFF
NA	TRBJ1-2	many	TRBV10-3	TGTGCCATCAGAGGGCAGGAGAATGGCTACACCTTC	CAIRGQENGYTF
TRBD1	TRBJ2-7	NA	TRBV25-1	TGTGCCAGCAGTGACCGGACAGGGCGCGAGCAGTACTTC	CASSDRTGREQYF
TRBD2	TRBJ2-7	many	TRBV7-2	TGTGCCAGCAGCCCCGGACTAGCGGGAGGGCCAGGGGAGCAGTACTTC	CASSPGLAGGPGEQYF
TRBD1	TRBJ2-7	many	TRBV6-1	TGTGCCAGCAGTCCGGGACAGGGTCTTGTCATACCCTACGAGCAGTACTTC	CASSPGQGLVIPYEQYF
NA	TRBJ2-7	few	TRBV29-1	TGCAGCGTTGATCTGGAGGGGTCCTACGAGCAGTACTTC	CSVDLEGSYEQYF
NA	TRBJ1-1	many	TRBV30	TGTGCCTGGAGTGTATCTTATCACACTGAAGCTTTCTTT	CAWSVSYHTEAFF
TRBD1	TRBJ2-1	NA	TRBV6-1	TGTGCCAGCAGTGACACAGGGGGCATGGATGAGCAGTTCTTC	CASSDTGGMDEQFF
NA	TRBJ2-3	few	TRBV5-1	TGCGCCAGCAGCCTGACCGGGACCCCGGTCCTTTGGGCGGACACAGATACGCAGTATTTT	CASSLTGTPVLWADTDTQYF
TRBD2	TRBJ2-1	many	TRBV5-1	TGCGCCAGCAGGACTAGCGGGACAGCGTACAATGAGCAGTTCTTC	CASRTSGTAYNEQFF
TRBD2	TRBJ2-7	NA	TRBV2	TGTGCCAGCAGAGCACTAGCGTCTAGCTCCTACGAGCAGTACTTC	CASRALASSSYEQYF
NA	TRBJ1-6	once	TRBV7-6	TGTGCCAGCAGCTTAGATCAGGCGTATTCACCCCTCCACTTT	CASSLDQAYSPLHF
TRBD1	TRBJ2-5	few	TRBV10-3	TGTGCCCTTTCCAAAGCAGGGGGAGCTGGGGAGACCCAGTACTTC	CALSKAGGAGETQYF
NA	TRBJ1-1	many	TRBV6-2/TRBV6-3	TGTGCCAGCAGCTGGGAGGAGAACACTGAAGCTTTCTTT	CASSWEENTEAFF
NA	TRBJ2-7	many	TRBV20-1	TGCAGTGCTAGCTCAGGGTGGGAGCAGTACTTC	CSASSGWEQYF
NA	TRBJ2-5	NA	TRBV29-1	TGCAGCGTTTCCATGCCTGGGACCCAAGGTTCCCAAGAGACCCAGTACTTC	CSVSMPGTQGSQETQYF
TRBD2	TRBJ2-5	many	TRBV24-1	TGTGCCACCAGTGACCGTACTAGCGGGAGCCAAGAGACCCAGTACTTC	CATSDRTSGSQETQYF
NA	TRBJ2-7	NA	TRBV20-1	TGCAGTTGGGACTTTGCCTACGAGCAGTACTTC	CSWDFAYEQYF
TRBD1	TRBJ1-4	many	TRBV27	TGTGCCAGCAGTCCCCCCGGGACAGGGAATGAAAAACTGTTTTTT	CASSPPGTGNEKLFF
NA	TRBJ2-1	many	TRBV7-2	TGTGCCAGCAGCTTAGTCGTTCTTATGACGGGAAAGGGACCACACAATGAGCAGTTCTTC	CASSLVVLMTGKGPHNEQFF
NA	TRBJ1-2	NA	TRBV28	TGTGCCAGCAGTTTAGGGGGTTGGTATGGCTACACCTTC	CASSLGGWYGYTF
NA	TRBJ2-5	many	TRBV5-6	TGTGCCAGCAGCCGGGCGGCCCAACCACGGGGCGAGACCCAGTACTTC	CASSRAAQPRGETQYF
TRBD2	TRBJ2-5	NA	TRBV20-1	TGCAGTGCTCTGCTAGCGGGAGGGCCAGTCGAGACCCAGTACTTC	CSALLAGGPVETQYF
NA	TRBJ1-5	many	TRBV30	TGTGCCTGGAGCAGGGGCTTGAATCAGCCCCAGCATTTT	CAWSRGLNQPQHF
TRBD1	TRBJ2-1	NA	TRBV7-2	TGTGCCCCCGGGACAGGGGGCAATGAGCAGTTCTTC	CAPGTGGNEQFF
TRBD2	TRBJ2-1	many	TRBV6-1	TGTGCCAGCACCCGCGGAGGGAGGGATGAGCAGTTCTTC	CASTRGGRDEQFF
NA	TRBJ2-1	many	TRBV11-2	TGTGCCAGCAGCTTAGAGCCGTACAATGAGCAGTTCTTC	CASSLEPYNEQFF
TRBD2	TRBJ2-7	few	TRBV27	TGTGCCAGCAGCACAACGGGTAGCGGGAGGCGAGACTACGAGCAGTACTTC	CASSTTGSGRRDYEQYF
NA	TRBJ2-6	NA	TRBV28	TGTGCCAGCAGTTTCGGCAGCGGCCTAGGGGTTGGGGCCAACGTCCTGACTTTC	CASSFGSGLGVGANVLTF
TRBD2	TRBJ2-5	NA	TRBV5-6	TGTGCCAGCAGCTTCGTAGCGGGAGATTGGATGGGTGAAGAGACCCAGTACTTC	CASSFVAGDWMGEETQYF
NA	TRBJ2-1	many	TRBV13	TGTGCCAGCAGCGGAATCATCGGACATCCAATTGGGGAGCAGTTCTTC	CASSGIIGHPIGEQFF
NA	TRBJ2-1	few	TRBV30	TGTGCCTGGGAGAACTCAAGACTAGTCCCTGAGCAGTTCTTC	CAWENSRLVPEQFF
NA	TRBJ2-1	NA	TRBV24-1	TGTGCCACCAGTGGCCTTGGGGGGAATGAGCAGTTCTTC	CATSGLGGNEQFF
NA	TRBJ2-1	many	TRBV28	TGTGCCAGCAGTTTAGAAGGGGCCAATGAGCAGTTCTTC	CASSLEGANEQFF